Reported below is one TCR beta chain. This entry is derived from a study of blood T cell repertoires in COVID-19. Per the original methods: Amplifying reference gene primers gave estimates of nucleated cell counts. Measured with immunoSEQ multiplex PCR; TCRdb has only the in-frame clones, and not every one. V and J calls and clone size are those listed in that table; D and trimming were worked out from the DNA. The sample consists of about 130,000 clones, more than 75% of them appearing once. The CDR3 totals 17 residues. The germline V gene encodes CDR1 LNHNV and CDR2 YYDKDF (reference sequence). Trimming at V came to 3 bases and at J to 1 base, leaving 10 bases not matched to a gene.

The specimen sequenced was peripheral blood. The rearrangement uses TRBV15 and TRBJ2-3, with 7 bases aligning to TRBD2. The origin of this receptor is a woman in her sixties with acute or convalescent COVID-19. The CDR3 DNA sequence: TGTGCCACCAGCAGTAAAATGGGGCTAGCGGGCACAGATACGCAGTATTTT. Translated: CATSSKMGLAGTDTQYF.